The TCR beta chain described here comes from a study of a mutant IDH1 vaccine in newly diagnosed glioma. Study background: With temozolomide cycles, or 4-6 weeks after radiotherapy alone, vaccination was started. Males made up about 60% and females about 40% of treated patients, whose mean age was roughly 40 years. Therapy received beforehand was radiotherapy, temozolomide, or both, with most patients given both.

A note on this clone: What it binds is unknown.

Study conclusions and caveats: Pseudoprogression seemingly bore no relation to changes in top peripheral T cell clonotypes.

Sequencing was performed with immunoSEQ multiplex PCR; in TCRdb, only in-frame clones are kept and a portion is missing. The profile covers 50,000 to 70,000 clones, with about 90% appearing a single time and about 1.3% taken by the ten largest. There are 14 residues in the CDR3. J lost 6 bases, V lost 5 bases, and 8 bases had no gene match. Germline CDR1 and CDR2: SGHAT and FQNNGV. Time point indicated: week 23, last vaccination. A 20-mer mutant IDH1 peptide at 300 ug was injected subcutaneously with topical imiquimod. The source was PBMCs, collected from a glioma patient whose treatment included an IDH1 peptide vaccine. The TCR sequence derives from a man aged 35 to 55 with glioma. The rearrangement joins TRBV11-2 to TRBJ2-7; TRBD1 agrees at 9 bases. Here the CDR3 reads CASSRPGTGSEQYF. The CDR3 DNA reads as TGTGCCAGCAGCCGTCCCGGGACAGGGTCCGAGCAGTACTTC.